One sample yielded the 2 T cell receptor beta chains listed below, sequenced in a study of neurological immune-mediated disorders. Each CDR3 protein gets one entry after TCRdb re-called the 5' RACE reads with MiXCR. The sample lists about 79,000 distinct CDR3 sequences, around an eighth occurring once. Sequences were obtained from PBMCs. The receptors originated from a woman aged 45-59 years in good health.

The table lists this clonotype with many counts. The V gene is TRBV5-1, the J gene TRBJ2-1, with a tentative D call TRBD1 (7 bases). V was trimmed by 1 base and J by 9 bases, leaving 17 bases between them. Germline assignment: CDR1 SGHRS and CDR2 YFSETQ. The CDR3 is 15 amino acids. The CDR3 nucleotides are TGCGCCAGCAGCTTGCAGGGGGGAATAGTGAGTGAGCAGTTCTTC. Translation gives CASSLQGGIVSEQFF. Full variable domain (outside the CDR3, taken from reference TRBV5-1 and TRBJ2-1): KAGVTQTPRYLIKTRGQQVTLSCSPISGHRSVSWYQQTPGQGLQFLFEYFSETQRNKGNFPGRFSGRQFSNSRSEMNVSTLELGDSALYLCASSLQGGIVSEQFFGPGTRLTVL.

At least ten counts were recorded for this clonotype. The V gene is TRBV7-9, the J gene TRBJ2-3; D not certain. This CDR3 comprises 13 residues. V lost 6 bases and J 4 bases, leaving 11 bases between the germline ends. The V gene's germline CDR1 is SEHNR and CDR2 FQNEAQ (reference sequence). The CDR3 region has the DNA TGTGCCAGCAGATCAAACGTGGCAGATACGCAGTATTTT. This translates into CASRSNVADTQYF.